The 4 T cell receptor beta chains listed next were all sequenced from one sample in a study of beta chain features in type 1 diabetes. Every isolated RNA sample was fully reverse transcribed, so sequencing captured expressed TCRB transcripts. The repertoire was sequenced with immunoSEQ multiplex PCR; TCRdb's copy has only in-frame clones and lacks some. The sample lists 240,000 or so clones, about 30% occurring once. Sample: central memory CD4+ T cells from blood. These receptors came from a man aged 25-45 years in good health.

The chain links TRBV30 to TRBJ2-7; 7 bases map to TRBD2. The germline V gene encodes CDR1 GTSNPN and CDR2 SVGIG (reference sequence). The junction had 6 bases not matched to a gene; V was cut back by 8 bases and J by 2 bases. The CDR3 consists of 12 residues. The CDR3: CARSGGAYEQYF. The DNA for the CDR3 is TGTGCCAGGTCTGGGGGGGCCTACGAGCAGTACTTC.

This clone has just a few counts. The rearrangement uses TRBV5-4 and TRBJ1-2; 7 bases are a match to TRBD1. Per the germline V gene, CDR1 is SGHNT and CDR2 is YYREEE (reference sequence). The CDR3 has 16 residues. Trimming cost V 4 bases and J 5 bases; bases outside gene matches: 14. The CDR3 sequence is CASSDATTGVMYGYTF. DNA for the CDR3: TGTGCCAGCAGCGACGCAACCACAGGGGTGATGTATGGCTACACCTTC. The variable domain in full, completed from reference TRBV5-4 and TRBJ1-2, reads ETGVTQSPTHLIKTRGQQVTLRCSSQSGHNTVSWYQQALGQGPQFIFQYYREEENGRGNFPPRFSGLQFPNYSSELNVNALELDDSALYLCASSDATTGVMYGYTFGSGTRLTVV.

This clone was detected a few times. This chain uses TRBV5-1 with TRBJ1-2; D might be TRBD1 (6 bases). V was trimmed by 2 bases and J by 1 base, leaving 9 bases between them. In germline, CDR1 is SGHRS, CDR2 YFSETQ. This CDR3 region has 14 residues. The CDR3 here is CASSLGQNNYGYTF. The CDR3 region has the DNA TGCGCCAGCAGCTTAGGACAGAATAACTATGGCTACACCTTC.

The chain links TRBV4-3 to TRBJ2-5; weak D call: TRBD2 (5 bases). The CDR3 spans 15 residues. Trimming left V 4 bases short and J 1 base short, with 13 bases between. From germline, CDR1 is LGHNA and CDR2 YSLEER. CDR3 loop: CASSPLVTSQETQYF. CDR3 coding DNA: TGCGCCAGCAGCCCCCTCGTCACTAGCCAAGAGACCCAGTACTTC.